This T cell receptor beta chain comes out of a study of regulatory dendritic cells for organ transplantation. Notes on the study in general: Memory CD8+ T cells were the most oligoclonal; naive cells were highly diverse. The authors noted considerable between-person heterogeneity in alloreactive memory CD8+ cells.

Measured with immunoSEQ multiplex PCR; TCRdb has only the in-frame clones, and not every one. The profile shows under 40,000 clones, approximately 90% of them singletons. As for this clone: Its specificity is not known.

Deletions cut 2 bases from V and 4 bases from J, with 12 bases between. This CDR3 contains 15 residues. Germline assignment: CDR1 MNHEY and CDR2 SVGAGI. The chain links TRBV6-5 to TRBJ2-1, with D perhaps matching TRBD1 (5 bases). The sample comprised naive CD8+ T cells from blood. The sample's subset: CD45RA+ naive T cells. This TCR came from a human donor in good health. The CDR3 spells CASSYRGSLYNEQFF. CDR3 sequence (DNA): TGTGCCAGCAGTTACAGGGGTTCTCTTTACAATGAGCAGTTCTTC.